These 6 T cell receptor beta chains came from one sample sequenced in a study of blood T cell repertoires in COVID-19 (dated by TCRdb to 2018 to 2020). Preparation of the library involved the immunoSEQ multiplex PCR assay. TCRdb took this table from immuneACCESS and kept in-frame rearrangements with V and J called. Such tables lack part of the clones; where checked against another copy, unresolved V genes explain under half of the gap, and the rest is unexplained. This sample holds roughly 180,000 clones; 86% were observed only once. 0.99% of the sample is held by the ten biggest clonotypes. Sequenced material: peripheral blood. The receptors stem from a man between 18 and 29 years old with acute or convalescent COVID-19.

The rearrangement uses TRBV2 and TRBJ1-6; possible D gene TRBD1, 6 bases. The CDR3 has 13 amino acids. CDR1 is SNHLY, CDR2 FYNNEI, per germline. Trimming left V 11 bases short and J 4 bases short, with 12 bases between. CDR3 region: CAWKGQYNSPLHF. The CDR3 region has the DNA TGTGCCTGGAAAGGACAGTATAATTCACCCCTCCACTTT.

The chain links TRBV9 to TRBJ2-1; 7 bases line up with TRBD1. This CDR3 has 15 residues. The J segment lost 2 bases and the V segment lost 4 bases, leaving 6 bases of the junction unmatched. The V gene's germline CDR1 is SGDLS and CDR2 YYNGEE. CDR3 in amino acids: CASSPEGAPYNEQFF. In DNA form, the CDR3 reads TGTGCCAGCAGCCCAGAGGGGGCCCCCTACAATGAGCAGTTCTTC.

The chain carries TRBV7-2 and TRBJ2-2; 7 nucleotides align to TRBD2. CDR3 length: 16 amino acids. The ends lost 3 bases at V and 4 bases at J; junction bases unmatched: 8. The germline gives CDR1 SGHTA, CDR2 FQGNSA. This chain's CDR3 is CASSFLGAGVTGELFF. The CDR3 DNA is TGTGCCAGCAGCTTTTTAGGGGCGGGGGTCACCGGGGAGCTGTTTTTT. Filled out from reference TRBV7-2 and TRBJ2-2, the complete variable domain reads GAGVSQSPSNKVTEKGKDVELRCDPISGHTALYWYRQSLGQGLEFLIYFQGNSAPDKSGLPSDRFSAERTGGSVSTLTIQRTQQEDSAVYLCASSFLGAGVTGELFFGEGSRLTVL.

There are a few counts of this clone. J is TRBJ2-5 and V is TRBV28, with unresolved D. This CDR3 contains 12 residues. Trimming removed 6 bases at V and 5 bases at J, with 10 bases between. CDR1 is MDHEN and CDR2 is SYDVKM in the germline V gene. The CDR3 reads CASRTYSETQYF. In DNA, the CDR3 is TGTGCCAGCAGAACCTACAGTGAGACCCAGTACTTC.

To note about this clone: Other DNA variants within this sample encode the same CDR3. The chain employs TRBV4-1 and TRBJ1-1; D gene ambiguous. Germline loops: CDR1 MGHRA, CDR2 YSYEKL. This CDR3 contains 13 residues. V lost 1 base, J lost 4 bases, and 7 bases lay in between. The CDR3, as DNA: TGCGCCAGCAGCCAAGGGGCCGGCACTGAAGCTTTCTTT. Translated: CASSQGAGTEAFF.

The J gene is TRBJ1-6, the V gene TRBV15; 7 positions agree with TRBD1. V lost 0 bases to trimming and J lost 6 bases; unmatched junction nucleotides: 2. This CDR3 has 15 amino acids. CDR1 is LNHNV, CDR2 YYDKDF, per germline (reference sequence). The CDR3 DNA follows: TGTGCCACCAGCAGAGATCGACAGGGTAATTCACCCCTCCACTTT. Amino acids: CATSRDRQGNSPLHF. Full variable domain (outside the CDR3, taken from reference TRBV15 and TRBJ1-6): DAMVIQNPRYQVTQFGKPVTLSCSQTLNHNVMYWYQQKSSQAPKLLFHYYDKDFNNEADTPDNFQSRRPNTSFCFLDIRSPGLGDTAMYLCATSRDRQGNSPLHFGNGTRLTVT.